The source of this T cell receptor beta chain is a study of blood T cell repertoires in COVID-19. Study-wide background: Collection of acute and convalescent COVID-19 samples took place in the United States, Italy and Spain.

The CDR3 is 15 residues long. V lost 4 bases to trimming and J lost 3 bases, with 14 bases between them. CDR1 is SGDLS, CDR2 YYNGEE, per germline. Membership in each cohort depended on participant-reported clinical history. TCRdb's table, derived via immunoSEQ multiplex PCR, lists solely in-frame clones and lacks some. The sample records a few hundred thousand clones, around 87% being singletons. The sequenced sample consisted of PBMCs or T cells enriched from blood (not recorded which). The source is a man younger than 45 who had recovered from COVID-19. The chain couples TRBV9 to TRBJ1-5, with a weak D call TRBD1 (5 bases). CDR3 amino acids: CASSPGGGYNQPQHF. CDR3 sequence (DNA): TGTGCCAGCAGCCCGGGGGGTGGGTACAATCAGCCCCAGCATTTT. Combining the CDR3 with reference TRBV9 and TRBJ1-5 gives the whole variable domain DSGVTQTPKHLITATGQRVTLRCSPRSGDLSVYWYQQSLDQGLQFLIQYYNGEERAKGNILERFSAQQFPDLHSELNLSSLELGDSALYFCASSPGGGYNQPQHFGDGTRLSIL.